Listed below are T cell receptor beta chains from one sample, sequenced in a study of spatial heterogeneity in lung cancer. From the 5' RACE reads, TCRdb called clonotypes with MiXCR, one entry per CDR3 protein. The repertoire includes roughly 10,000 distinct CDR3 sequences, about a quarter of them detected once, and nearly 4% sits in the top ten. The sample was PBMCs, taken at follow-up. All receptors derive from a female donor with early-stage non-small cell lung cancer. Both conserved end residues are part of each CDR3. D genes are given only for firm matches. Size is stated for part of the rows, as once, few or many counts, or as a class when the clone is expanded.

d_call: TRBD2
clone_size: NA
j_call: TRBJ2-5
v_call: TRBV9
cdr3_aa: CASSPRLAGEETQYF
cdr3_nt: TGTGCCAGCAGCCCCCGACTAGCGGGAGAGGAGACCCAGTACTTC

d_call: TRBD1
clone_size: NA
j_call: TRBJ1-2
v_call: TRBV7-9
cdr3_aa: CASSSGTVPGGDGYTF
cdr3_nt: TGTGCCAGCAGCTCCGGGACAGTCCCAGGAGGTGATGGCTACACCTTC

d_call: TRBD2
clone_size: medium-sized
j_call: TRBJ2-3
v_call: TRBV4-3
cdr3_aa: CASSSTGAGAGLRDTQYF
cdr3_nt: TGCGCCAGCAGTTCTACGGGTGCGGGAGCGGGACTCCGAGATACGCAGTATTTT

d_call: NA
clone_size: medium-sized
j_call: TRBJ2-1
v_call: TRBV5-1
cdr3_aa: CASSFARVREQFF
cdr3_nt: TGCGCCAGCAGCTTTGCCCGGGTTCGGGAGCAGTTCTTC

d_call: NA
clone_size: few
j_call: TRBJ1-2
v_call: TRBV19
cdr3_aa: CASSPGNVNYGYTF
cdr3_nt: TGTGCCAGTAGCCCTGGTAATGTGAACTATGGCTACACCTTC

d_call: NA
clone_size: few
j_call: TRBJ1-1
v_call: TRBV7-6
cdr3_aa: CASSLAFGPGRTEAFF
cdr3_nt: TGTGCCAGCAGCTTAGCCTTTGGTCCTGGGAGGACTGAAGCTTTCTTT

d_call: NA
clone_size: NA
j_call: TRBJ1-1
v_call: TRBV11-2
cdr3_aa: CASSLVGGGRTVAFF
cdr3_nt: TGTGCCAGCAGCTTAGTGGGGGGAGGACGCACTGTAGCTTTCTTT

d_call: TRBD1
clone_size: NA
j_call: TRBJ2-1
v_call: TRBV20-1
cdr3_aa: CSAKKGGQGANEQFF
cdr3_nt: TGCAGTGCAAAAAAAGGGGGACAGGGGGCCAATGAGCAGTTCTTC

d_call: NA
clone_size: NA
j_call: TRBJ2-3
v_call: TRBV15
cdr3_aa: CATSRDRVAASTDTQYF
cdr3_nt: TGTGCCACCAGCAGAGATAGGGTAGCGGCTAGCACAGATACGCAGTATTTT

d_call: TRBD2
clone_size: few
j_call: TRBJ2-1
v_call: TRBV5-1
cdr3_aa: CASSLALLAGGNRPFF
cdr3_nt: TGCGCCAGCAGCTTGGCCCTACTAGCGGGTGGTAATCGGCCGTTCTTC

d_call: NA
clone_size: NA
j_call: TRBJ2-3
v_call: TRBV18
cdr3_aa: CASSLSGGGSGDTQYF
cdr3_nt: TGTGCCAGCTCCCTGTCTGGGGGAGGAAGTGGAGATACGCAGTATTTT

d_call: NA
clone_size: NA
j_call: TRBJ2-3
v_call: TRBV4-1
cdr3_aa: CASSQDPSFTQYF
cdr3_nt: TGCGCCAGCAGCCAAGATCCGAGTTTCACGCAGTATTTT

d_call: TRBD2
clone_size: medium-sized
j_call: TRBJ2-5
v_call: TRBV28
cdr3_aa: CASSPGGVPQETQYF
cdr3_nt: TGTGCCAGCAGTCCGGGGGGGGTACCCCAAGAGACCCAGTACTTC

d_call: NA
clone_size: medium-sized
j_call: TRBJ1-3
v_call: TRBV15
cdr3_aa: CATSRDQVEGNTIYF
cdr3_nt: TGTGCCACCAGCAGAGATCAGGTCGAGGGAAACACCATATATTTT

d_call: TRBD2
clone_size: medium-sized
j_call: TRBJ2-3
v_call: TRBV30
cdr3_aa: CAWTAGADTQYF
cdr3_nt: TGTGCCTGGACAGCGGGAGCGGATACGCAGTATTTT

d_call: TRBD2
clone_size: NA
j_call: TRBJ2-2
v_call: TRBV7-8
cdr3_aa: CASSLDTAGGTGELFF
cdr3_nt: TGTGCCAGCAGCTTAGATACCGCGGGAGGGACCGGGGAGCTGTTTTTT

d_call: TRBD1
clone_size: NA
j_call: TRBJ1-1
v_call: TRBV29-1
cdr3_aa: CSSRQGAKAFF
cdr3_nt: TGCAGCTCCCGACAGGGGGCAAAAGCTTTCTTT

d_call: NA
clone_size: few
j_call: TRBJ1-5
v_call: TRBV18
cdr3_aa: CASSPVGQINQPQHF
cdr3_nt: TGTGCCAGCTCACCAGTCGGGCAGATCAATCAGCCCCAGCATTTT

d_call: TRBD2
clone_size: NA
j_call: TRBJ2-7
v_call: TRBV3-1
cdr3_aa: CASSQGSLAGYTYEQYF
cdr3_nt: TGTGCCAGCAGCCAAGGGTCTCTAGCGGGATATACCTACGAGCAGTACTTC

d_call: NA
clone_size: NA
j_call: TRBJ2-3
v_call: TRBV28
cdr3_aa: CASSPGITDTQYF
cdr3_nt: TGTGCCAGCAGTCCGGGAATCACAGATACGCAGTATTTT

d_call: TRBD1
clone_size: NA
j_call: TRBJ2-2
v_call: TRBV3-1
cdr3_aa: CASSRQGRTNTGELFF
cdr3_nt: TGTGCCAGCAGCCGACAGGGTAGAACGAACACCGGGGAGCTGTTTTTT

d_call: NA
clone_size: NA
j_call: TRBJ2-3
v_call: TRBV12-3/TRBV12-4
cdr3_aa: CASSLAWSTWGSTQYF
cdr3_nt: TGTGCCAGCAGTTTAGCGTGGTCGACGTGGGGGAGTACGCAGTATTTT

d_call: TRBD1
clone_size: NA
j_call: TRBJ2-3
v_call: TRBV7-2
cdr3_aa: CASSLDRGTTDTQYF
cdr3_nt: TGTGCCAGCAGCCTCGACAGGGGGACCACAGATACGCAGTATTTT

d_call: TRBD2
clone_size: few
j_call: TRBJ2-7
v_call: TRBV6-5
cdr3_aa: CASRSPGLAYEQYF
cdr3_nt: TGTGCCAGCAGATCCCCGGGACTAGCTTACGAGCAGTACTTC

d_call: TRBD2
clone_size: few
j_call: TRBJ2-3
v_call: TRBV5-1
cdr3_aa: CASSLGILAGYTDTQYF
cdr3_nt: TGCGCCAGCAGCTTGGGCATACTAGCGGGGTACACAGATACGCAGTATTTT

d_call: NA
clone_size: once
j_call: TRBJ2-5
v_call: TRBV5-5
cdr3_aa: CASSTTGTEETQYF
cdr3_nt: TGTGCCAGCAGCACGACCGGGACCGAAGAGACCCAGTACTTC

d_call: NA
clone_size: NA
j_call: TRBJ1-1
v_call: TRBV29-1
cdr3_aa: CSVGPRRGAEAFF
cdr3_nt: TGCAGCGTTGGACCCCGCCGGGGGGCTGAAGCTTTCTTT

d_call: TRBD2
clone_size: medium-sized
j_call: TRBJ2-7
v_call: TRBV28
cdr3_aa: CASSLASGRGEQYF
cdr3_nt: TGTGCCAGCAGTTTGGCTAGCGGGAGGGGGGAGCAGTACTTC

d_call: TRBD2
clone_size: medium-sized
j_call: TRBJ2-5
v_call: TRBV29-1
cdr3_aa: CSVGAGLAGAKTQYF
cdr3_nt: TGCAGCGTTGGGGCCGGACTAGCGGGAGCAAAGACCCAGTACTTC

d_call: NA
clone_size: medium-sized
j_call: TRBJ2-7
v_call: TRBV15
cdr3_aa: CATSTEQQGQGEQYF
cdr3_nt: TGTGCCACCAGCACCGAACAACAGGGCCAGGGCGAGCAGTACTTC

d_call: TRBD2
clone_size: medium-sized
j_call: TRBJ2-2
v_call: TRBV4-2
cdr3_aa: CASSQVGGLADPNTGELFF
cdr3_nt: TGTGCCAGCAGCCAAGTAGGGGGACTAGCGGACCCGAACACCGGGGAGCTGTTTTTT

d_call: NA
clone_size: few
j_call: TRBJ2-3
v_call: TRBV20-1
cdr3_aa: CSTYPAVRPTDTQYF
cdr3_nt: TGCAGTACCTACCCGGCGGTGAGGCCCACAGATACGCAGTATTTT

d_call: TRBD2
clone_size: NA
j_call: TRBJ2-1
v_call: TRBV19
cdr3_aa: CASSIAGILDNEQFF
cdr3_nt: TGTGCCAGTAGCATAGCGGGAATCTTGGACAATGAGCAGTTCTTC

d_call: TRBD1
clone_size: medium-sized
j_call: TRBJ2-7
v_call: TRBV19
cdr3_aa: CASSPDRAPIYEQYF
cdr3_nt: TGTGCCAGTAGTCCCGACAGGGCCCCTATTTACGAGCAGTACTTC

d_call: TRBD2
clone_size: NA
j_call: TRBJ2-7
v_call: TRBV11-2
cdr3_aa: CASSPRLAGAYEQYF
cdr3_nt: TGTGCCAGCAGCCCCCGACTAGCGGGAGCCTACGAGCAGTACTTC